This T cell receptor (beta chain) is drawn from a study of CD8 T cells in ankylosing spondylitis. This clonotype was recorded many times. Its antigen remains unknown. V lost 4 bases, J lost 5 bases, and 8 bases stayed unmatched. This CDR3 is built from 15 residues. Germline-derived CDR1 and CDR2 are SGHRS and YFSETQ. Libraries of TCR beta came from quantitative 5'-RACE with molecular barcodes. TCRdb recomputed calls from the 5' RACE reads with MiXCR, one row per CDR3 protein. The repertoire holds under 550,000 distinct CDR3 sequences, with roughly 27% as singletons. Study-wide points: Reports of some motif variants in reactive arthritis synovial fluid and blood predate this one. A TCR beta motif made of fewer than 10 highly homologous variants seemed typical of ankylosing spondylitis blood. Disease-linked clones proved CD8+ and comparatively uncommon in peripheral blood. As reported, disease-linked clones showed significant enrichment in matched ankylosing spondylitis synovial fluid.

Sequenced material: blood, either unsorted or a sorted T cell fraction (not recorded which). This chain links TRBV5-1 with TRBJ2-5; 10 nucleotides agree with TRBD1. This TCR came from a male donor with ankylosing spondylitis. The CDR3 reads CASSLRTGGRETQYF. The CDR3 DNA reads as TGCGCCAGCAGCCTTCGGACAGGGGGAAGGGAGACCCAGTACTTC.